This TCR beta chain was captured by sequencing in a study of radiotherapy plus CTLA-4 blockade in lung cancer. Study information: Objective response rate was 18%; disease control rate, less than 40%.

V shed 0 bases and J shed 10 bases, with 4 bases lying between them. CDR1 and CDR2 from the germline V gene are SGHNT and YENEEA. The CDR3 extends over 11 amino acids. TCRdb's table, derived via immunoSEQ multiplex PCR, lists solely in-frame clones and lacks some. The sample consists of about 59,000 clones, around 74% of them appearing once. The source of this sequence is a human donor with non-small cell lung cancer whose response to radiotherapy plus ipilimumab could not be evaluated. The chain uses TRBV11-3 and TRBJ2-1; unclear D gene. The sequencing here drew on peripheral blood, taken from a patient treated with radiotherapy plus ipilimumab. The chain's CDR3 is CASSLDREQFF. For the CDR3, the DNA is TGTGCCAGCAGCTTAGACAGGGAGCAGTTCTTC. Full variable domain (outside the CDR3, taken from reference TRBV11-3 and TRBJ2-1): EAGVVQSPRYKIIEKKQPVAFWCNPISGHNTLYWYLQNLGQGPELLIRYENEEAVDDSQLPKDRFSAERLKGVDSTLKIQPAELGDSAVYLCASSLDREQFFGPGTRLTVL.